Included here is one T cell receptor (beta chain) sequence, with context. Clones were read by immunoSEQ multiplex PCR, and TCRdb kept only the in-frame ones, dropping some. The sample includes some 30,000 clones, 70% to 90% of them seen just once. CDR3 length: 14 residues. V lost 4 bases and J lost 3, with 13 bases in between. The germline V gene has CDR1 SGHRS and CDR2 YFSETQ. This sample is part of a study of control samples from healthy donors and cancer patients. The TCR originated in a female donor with melanoma. The chain is built from TRBV5-1 and TRBJ2-5, with D maybe TRBD1 (5 bases). The sequenced sample consisted of formalin-fixed, paraffin-embedded tissue. CDR3 in amino acids: CASSIRVGKETQYF. The CDR3 region has the DNA TGCGCCAGCAGCATCAGGGTTGGCAAAGAGACCCAGTACTTC. The variable domain in full, completed from reference TRBV5-1 and TRBJ2-5, reads KAGVTQTPRYLIKTRGQQVTLSCSPISGHRSVSWYQQTPGQGLQFLFEYFSETQRNKGNFPGRFSGRQFSNSRSEMNVSTLELGDSALYLCASSIRVGKETQYFGPGTRLLVL.